The 20 T cell receptor beta chains presented below share a single source sample, sequenced in a study of cytomegalovirus exposure and HLA in healthy donors. Amplification used 60 Vbeta primers and 13 Jbeta primers. The table came from immunoSEQ multiplex PCR; TCRdb's copy has only in-frame clones and leaves some out. The table has about 180,000 clones, roughly three quarters seen once; the top ten hold approximately 2.9%. Sequencing was performed on PBMCs. These receptors were collected from a male donor in good health and CMV-seronegative.

The CDR3 loop reads CASTLSVGQGYGYTF. The CDR3 nucleotides read TGTGCCAGCACGCTTAGCGTAGGACAGGGCTATGGCTACACCTTC. V usage is TRBV7-2 and J usage is TRBJ1-2; 8 bases line up with TRBD1. Germline trimming cut 7 bases from V and 4 bases from J; bases unmatched to any gene: 11. The CDR3 covers 15 residues. From germline, CDR1 is SGHTA and CDR2 FQGNSA.

Here the CDR3 reads CASSPYRVTDTEAFF. CDR3 sequence (DNA): TGTGCCAGCAGTCCCTACAGGGTCACCGACACTGAAGCTTTCTTT. The chain carries TRBV6-5 and TRBJ1-1; tentative D call: TRBD1 (6 bases). The ends were cut back, 5 bases at V and 3 bases at J, with 16 bases in the middle. Germline values: CDR1 MNHEY, CDR2 SVGAGI. The CDR3 sequence is 15 residues long.

This chain links TRBV19 with TRBJ2-2, with 10 nucleotides matching TRBD2. This CDR3 has 13 amino acids. Germline assignment: CDR1 LNHDA and CDR2 SQIVND (reference sequence). After removal of 6 bases from V and 5 bases from J, the junction contained 0 bases not matched to a gene. As DNA, the CDR3 is TGTGCCAGTAGACTAGCGGGAACCGGGGAGCTGTTTTTT. This sequence encodes CASRLAGTGELFF.

The chain combines TRBV6-6 with TRBJ2-2; perhaps TRBD2 as D (6 bases). Germline CDR1 MNHNY, CDR2 SVGAGI (reference sequence). The germline V and J ends were trimmed by 9 bases and 4 bases, with 12 bases remaining between them. The CDR3 loop spans 13 amino acids. CDR3 in amino acids: CASTVGSTGELFF. CDR3 bases: TGTGCCAGTACCGTCGGGAGCACCGGGGAGCTGTTTTTT.

The chain has TRBV6-1 and TRBJ2-7, with D perhaps matching TRBD1 (6 bases). Between the trimmed V and J ends, which lost 3 bases and 7 bases, there was a span of 25 bases. The V gene's germline CDR1 is MNHNS and CDR2 SASEGT. CDR3 length: 17 residues. The chain's CDR3 is CASSDRPNTQGTGEQYF. The DNA of the CDR3 is TGTGCCAGCAGTGACAGACCCAATACACAGGGTACGGGGGAGCAGTACTTC.

This clone has only one observation. The chain joins TRBV6-5 to TRBJ2-7, with a weak D call TRBD1 (6 bases). In germline, CDR1 is MNHEY, CDR2 SVGAGI. The germline V and J ends were trimmed by 4 bases and 4 bases, with 17 bases remaining between them. The CDR3 sequence is 15 residues long. DNA for the CDR3: TGTGCCAGCAGTTCAGCGCGGACAGCCGGTTACGAGCAGTACTTC. Its protein product is CASSSARTAGYEQYF.

The chain joins TRBV30 to TRBJ1-3, with a weak D call TRBD1 (6 bases). V shed 0 bases and J shed 4 bases, with 16 bases lying between them. This CDR3 has 16 residues. CDR1 GTSNPN and CDR2 SVGIG come from the germline V gene (reference sequence). This CDR3 is CAWSVHFPDRGNTIYF. The CDR3 DNA sequence: TGTGCCTGGAGTGTACACTTTCCGGACAGAGGAAACACCATATATTTT.

The V gene is TRBV29-1, the J gene TRBJ2-3; TRBD2 is a possible D gene (5 bases). Germline assignment: CDR1 SQVTM and CDR2 ANQGSEA. The V and J ends lost 6 bases and 2 bases respectively, with 15 bases between them. The CDR3 is made up of 14 amino acids. DNA of the CDR3: TGCAGCGTGGGGATGGGAGAAGTCACAGATACGCAGTATTTT. Translating gives CSVGMGEVTDTQYF.

This rearrangement joins TRBV6-5 to TRBJ2-4; possible D gene TRBD1, 5 bases. CDR1 and CDR2 (germline): MNHEY, SVGAGI. This CDR3 spans 14 amino acids. The V end was cut by 2 bases, the J end by 2 bases, with 7 bases between. CDR3 nucleotide sequence: TGTGCCAGCAGTTACGCAGGGACCAAAAACATTCAGTACTTC. Residues: CASSYAGTKNIQYF.

The count of this clone is one. The genes are TRBV4-3 and TRBJ2-5, with D perhaps matching TRBD1 (5 bases). CDR1 LGHNA and CDR2 YSLEER come from the germline V gene. Between the trimmed V and J ends, which lost 4 bases and 1 base, there was a span of 7 bases. The CDR3 is 13 amino acids. The CDR3 nucleotides read TGCGCCAGCAGCCGACAGAGCCAAGAGACCCAGTACTTC. Its translation: CASSRQSQETQYF.

The chain uses TRBV28 and TRBJ2-5, with 10 bases identical to TRBD1. The V gene's germline CDR1 is MDHEN and CDR2 SYDVKM. The V gene end was trimmed by 5 bases and the J gene end by 0 bases; junction bases not matched to a gene: 6. This CDR3 is 16 amino acids long. The CDR3 spells CASSTPGQGNQETQYF. The CDR3 DNA reads TGTGCCAGCAGTACCCCGGGACAGGGGAACCAAGAGACCCAGTACTTC.

This rearrangement joins TRBV30 to TRBJ1-1; D perhaps matches TRBD1 (6 bases). Germline lookup yields CDR1 GTSNPN and CDR2 SVGIG (reference sequence). The CDR3 loop spans 16 amino acids. V was shortened by 4 bases and J by 3 bases, with 21 bases between the two germline ends. CDR3 sequence: CAWKGRQGRADTEAFF. For the CDR3, the DNA is TGTGCCTGGAAAGGCCGCCAGGGGCGCGCGGACACTGAAGCTTTCTTT. Full variable domain (missing parts from reference TRBV30 and TRBJ1-1): SQTIHQWPATLVQPVGSPLSLECTVEGTSNPNLYWYRQAAGRGLQLLFYSVGIGQISSEVPQNLSASRPQDRQFILSSKKLLLSDSGFYLCAWKGRQGRADTEAFFGQGTRLTVV.

This sequence joins TRBV28 and TRBJ1-1, with D hard to call. Between the trimmed V and J ends, which lost 5 bases and 11 bases, there was a span of 18 bases. Germline loops: CDR1 MDHEN, CDR2 SYDVKM. This CDR3 contains 13 residues. The CDR3 here is CASSPHAVILAFF. In nucleotides, the CDR3 is TGTGCCAGCAGTCCGCACGCAGTGATTTTGGCTTTCTTT. Full variable domain (missing parts from reference TRBV28 and TRBJ1-1): DVKVTQSSRYLVKRTGEKVFLECVQDMDHENMFWYRQDPGLGLRLIYFSYDVKMKEKGDIPEGYSVSREKKERFSLILESASTNQTSMYLCASSPHAVILAFFGQGTRLTVV.

The J gene is TRBJ1-6, the V gene TRBV28, with no clear D. V lost 5 bases and J 10 bases, leaving 18 bases between the germline ends. The CDR3 is made up of 15 amino acids. Germline V gene data show CDR1 as MDHEN and CDR2 as SYDVKM. The CDR3 DNA sequence: TGTGCCAGCAGTCCCGGGATCGCCGAGTGGTCACCCCTCCACTTT. Translated, it gives CASSPGIAEWSPLHF.

The chain combines TRBV7-8 with TRBJ2-7; 7 nucleotides match TRBD1. From germline, CDR1 is SGHVS and CDR2 FQNEAQ. The V and J ends lost 0 bases and 3 bases, in that order; junction bases with no gene match: 2. The length of the CDR3 is 14 residues. The CDR3 spells CASSLAGTDYEQYF. The CDR3 coding sequence is TGTGCCAGCAGCTTAGCTGGGACAGACTACGAGCAGTACTTC.

Notes on this clone: One junction end does not reproduce the germline sequence, and a read error may be involved. The sample carries other DNA sequences with the same CDR3. This chain joins TRBV5-1 and TRBJ1-4; D is perhaps TRBD1 (6 bases). The CDR3 is 15 residues long. Germline V CDR1 and CDR2: SGHRS, YFSETQ. CDR3 nucleotide sequence: TGCGCCAGCAGCTTGACGGTGGACAGAAGAGAAAAGCTGTTTTTT. Amino acid sequence: CASSLTVDRREKLFF.

This chain connects TRBV7-9 to TRBJ2-3; 9 positions agree with TRBD1. The CDR3 loop spans 14 amino acids. With 9 bases clipped from V and 2 bases from J, the junction kept 6 bases outside the gene matches. Per the germline V gene, CDR1 is SEHNR and CDR2 is FQNEAQ (reference sequence). CDR3 sequence: CASGGQGATDTQYF. Written as DNA, the CDR3 is TGTGCCAGTGGGGGACAGGGAGCCACAGATACGCAGTATTTT.

This clone came up a few times. The rearrangement uses TRBV6-5 and TRBJ1-5; no clear D. V was trimmed by 7 bases and J by 0 bases, leaving 13 bases between them. The length of the CDR3 is 15 residues. CDR1 is MNHEY, CDR2 SVGAGI, per germline. CDR3 nucleotide sequence: TGTGCCAGCACGAGGACCGGGAATAGCAATCAGCCCCAGCATTTT. Translated, it gives CASTRTGNSNQPQHF.

The chain has TRBV4-3 and TRBJ1-5; D not certain. Germline V gives CDR1 LGHNA, CDR2 YSLEER. V lost 0 bases to trimming and J lost 4 bases, with 16 bases between them. This CDR3 comprises 17 residues. The CDR3 DNA follows: TGCGCCAGCAGCCAAGATTTGGAGAGGGTGGGAAATCAGCCCCAGCATTTT. Residues: CASSQDLERVGNQPQHF.

This chain connects TRBV10-2 to TRBJ2-3, with 9 nucleotides matching TRBD2. CDR1 and CDR2 from the germline V gene are WSHSY and SAAADI. This CDR3 is built from 18 residues. With 2 bases clipped from V and 0 bases from J, the junction kept 9 bases outside the gene matches. The CDR3 loop reads CASSETSGLMMSTDTQYF. CDR3 DNA sequence: TGCGCCAGCAGTGAGACTAGCGGGCTGATGATGAGCACAGATACGCAGTATTTT.